The TCR beta chain described here comes from a study of shared clonotypes between healthy human individuals. Study-wide results and caveats: The rarefaction results pointed to incomplete sorted-subset sequencing despite large depth.

Sorted-subset replicate PCR reactions contained about 200 ng DNA, corresponding to some 29,000 T cell genomes. Only in-frame clones appear in the TCRdb table, and some are missing; sequencing was by immunoSEQ multiplex PCR. The sample shows 2,500,000 or so clones, 90% to 95% of them seen only once. The CDR3 loop spans 13 amino acids. Trimming pared 6 bases from V and 4 bases from J, leaving 10 bases between. Germline values: CDR1 MNHEY, CDR2 SVGAGI. Donors comprised only Caucasian adults living in Nashville, Tennessee. CD4+ cell separation produced CD45RA+ naive and CD45RA-negative memory subsets. With respect to this clone: What it recognizes is unknown.

The receptor's source is a young man in good health. Some clones in this sample may be carry-over from other donors' samples. The chain carries TRBV6-5 and TRBJ1-5; D not certain. Input material: naive CD4+ T cells from PBMCs. Subset here: CD45RA+ positively selected. CDR3: CASSPQENQPQHF. The CDR3 nucleotides are TGTGCCAGCAGCCCCCAGGAAAATCAGCCCCAGCATTTT.